The entry below gives a single TCR beta chain sequence along with its context. What it binds is not known. Mouse names are used for the genes. The CDR3 is cut off 1 residue early in the read; its end comes from the germline J gene. The ends lost 4 bases at V and 4 bases at J; junction bases unmatched: 4. There are 13 residues in the CDR3. Germline assignment: CDR1 KGHPV and CDR2 FQNQEV (reference sequence). These data originate in a study of tissue T cells after allogeneic stem cell transplantation. Only in-frame clones appear in the TCRdb table, and some are missing; sequencing was by immunoSEQ multiplex PCR. The sample yields a few thousand clones, around a third seen once. Time point here: mouse harvest day 14 after allogeneic transplant. Each mouse received 10^7 T-cell-depleted marrow cells plus 10^6 splenic CD5+ T cells by tail vein. Study results and limitations: Blood and spleen captured only part of the tissue TCR repertoire.

The sequence came from a female BALB/c mouse given C57BL/6 T cells with graft-versus-host disease after an allogeneic hematopoietic cell transplant. The chain combines TRBV26 with TRBJ2-7; 7 bases match TRBD2. Sequencing was performed on skin. Partial CDR3 DNA: TGTGCCAGCAGTCCCCGGACTGGTTATGAACAGTAC. Its protein product is CASSPRTGYEQY. The complete CDR3 protein is CASSPRTGYEQYF.